The sequence of this T cell receptor beta chain was determined in a study of glioma-infiltrating T cells. Study-level points and caveats: CDR3 overlap between tissue and blood was very small. Gliomas, especially low-grade, showed above-expected tissue-blood divergence; non-neoplastic patients showed below.

TCR alpha and beta CDR3 regions were amplified from RNA using iRepertoire nested multiplex PCR. Tissue mRNA or PBMC total RNA, about 85-400 ng, went into one-step reverse transcription and amplification. Each CDR3 protein gets one entry after TCRdb re-called the multiplex PCR reads with MiXCR. The sample yields more than 100,000 distinct CDR3 sequences, under 30% seen once. This clonotype was detected many times. Its antigen is not identified. The receptor was isolated from a human donor with low-grade glioma or glioblastoma, undergoing nonglioma brain surgery, or in good health (not recorded which). The sequenced sample consisted of glioma tissue, nonneoplastic brain tissue, or PBMCs (not recorded which).

This CDR3 reads CASRTVGGLTEAFF. The CDR3 nucleotides read TGTGCCAGCAGGACCGTTGGCGGACTCACTGAAGCTTTCTTT. The rearrangement uses TRBV5-6 and TRBJ1-1, with D unclear. CDR1 and CDR2 from the germline V gene are SGHDT and YYEEEE. Trimming removed 5 bases at V and 4 bases at J, with 15 bases between. The length of the CDR3 is 14 residues. Complete variable domain (other parts from reference TRBV5-6 and TRBJ1-1): DAGVTQSPTHLIKTRGQQVTLRCSPKSGHDTVSWYQQALGQGPQFIFQYYEEEERQRGNFPDRFSGHQFPNYSSELNVNALLLGDSALYLCASRTVGGLTEAFFGQGTRLTVV.